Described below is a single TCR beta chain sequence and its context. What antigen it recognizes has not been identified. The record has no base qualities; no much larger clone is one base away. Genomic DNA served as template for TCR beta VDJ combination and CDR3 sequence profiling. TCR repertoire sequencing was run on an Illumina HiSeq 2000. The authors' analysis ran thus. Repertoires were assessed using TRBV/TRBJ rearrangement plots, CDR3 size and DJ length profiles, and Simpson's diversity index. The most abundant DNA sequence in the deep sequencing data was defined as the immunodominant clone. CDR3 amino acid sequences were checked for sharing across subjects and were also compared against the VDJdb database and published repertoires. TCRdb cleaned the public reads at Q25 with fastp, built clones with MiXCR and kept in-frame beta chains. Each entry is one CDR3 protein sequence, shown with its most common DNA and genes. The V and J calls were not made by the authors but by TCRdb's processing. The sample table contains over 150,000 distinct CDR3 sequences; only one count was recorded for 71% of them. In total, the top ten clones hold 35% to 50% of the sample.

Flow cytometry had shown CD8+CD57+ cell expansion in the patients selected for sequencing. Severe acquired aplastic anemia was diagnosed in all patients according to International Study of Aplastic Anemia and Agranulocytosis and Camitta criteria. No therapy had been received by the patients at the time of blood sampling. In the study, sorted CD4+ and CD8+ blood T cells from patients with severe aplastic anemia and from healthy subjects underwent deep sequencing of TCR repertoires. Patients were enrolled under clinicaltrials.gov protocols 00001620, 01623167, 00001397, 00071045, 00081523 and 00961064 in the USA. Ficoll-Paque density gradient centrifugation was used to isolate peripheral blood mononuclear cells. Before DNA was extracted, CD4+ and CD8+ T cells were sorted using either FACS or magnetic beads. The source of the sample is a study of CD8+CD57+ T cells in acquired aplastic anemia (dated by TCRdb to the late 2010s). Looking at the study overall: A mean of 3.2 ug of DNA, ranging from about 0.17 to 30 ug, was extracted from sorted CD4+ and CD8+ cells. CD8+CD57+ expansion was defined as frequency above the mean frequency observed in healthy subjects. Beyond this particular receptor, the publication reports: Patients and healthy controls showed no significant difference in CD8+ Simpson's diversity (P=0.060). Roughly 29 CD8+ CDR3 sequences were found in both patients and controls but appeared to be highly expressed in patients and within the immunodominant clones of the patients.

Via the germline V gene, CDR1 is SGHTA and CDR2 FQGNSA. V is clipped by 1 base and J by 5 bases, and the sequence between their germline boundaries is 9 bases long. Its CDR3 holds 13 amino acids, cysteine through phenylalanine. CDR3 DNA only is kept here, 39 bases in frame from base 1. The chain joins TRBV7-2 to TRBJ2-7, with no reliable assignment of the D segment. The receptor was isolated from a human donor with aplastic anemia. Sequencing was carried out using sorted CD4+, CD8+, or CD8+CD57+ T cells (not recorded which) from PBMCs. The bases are TGTGCCAGCAGCTTAGAGGTTGGTGACGAGCAGTACTTC. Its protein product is CASSLEVGDEQYF.